Each of the 17 T cell receptor beta chains below was sequenced from the same sample in a study of cytomegalovirus exposure and HLA in healthy donors. 60 Vbeta and 13 Jbeta primers were used in PCR. Libraries were prepared by immunoSEQ multiplex PCR; TCRdb keeps only in-frame clonotypes and omits some of them. Its clone listing holds 150,000 to 200,000 clones. The source material was PBMCs. Receptors were obtained from a woman in her sixties or seventies in good health and CMV-seronegative.

The chain links TRBV5-6 to TRBJ1-1, with D maybe TRBD1 (6 bases). The CDR3 has 15 amino acids. Trimming took 0 bases from V and 4 from J, leaving 13 bases between them. The germline V gene has CDR1 SGHDT and CDR2 YYEEEE. CDR3 nucleotides: TGTGCCAGCAGCTTGGGAGGCAGGGGTACCACTGAAGCTTTCTTT. Translating gives CASSLGGRGTTEAFF.

The genes are TRBV6-5 and TRBJ1-2, with 11 positions matching TRBD1. Losses at the gene ends were 4 bases for V and 4 bases for J; bases not matched to a gene: 5. The CDR3 has 15 residues. CDR1 and CDR2 from the germline V gene are MNHEY and SVGAGI. The CDR3 region has the DNA TGTGCCAGCAGTTGGACAGGGGGCAACGGCTATGGCTACACCTTC. Translating it yields CASSWTGGNGYGYTF.

The V gene is TRBV5-6, the J gene TRBJ1-3, with D perhaps matching TRBD1 (6 bases). V was trimmed by 5 bases and J by 0 bases, leaving 15 bases between them. Germline V gene lookup returns CDR1 SGHDT and CDR2 YYEEEE. CDR3 length equals 16 residues. The CDR3 region has the DNA TGTGCCAGCAGGAGTGGGGGCCCTAGCTCTGGAAACACCATATATTTT. This translates into CASRSGGPSSGNTIYF.

J is TRBJ1-5 and V is TRBV4-1, with D possibly matching TRBD1 (5 bases). Germline CDR1 and CDR2: MGHRA and YSYEKL. The V gene lost 11 bases and the J gene lost 5 bases, with 22 bases spanning the gap. This CDR3 is 15 amino acids long. Here the CDR3 DNA reads TGCGCCTCCTCCACGGGGGTCCCGGCCTATCAGCCCCAGCATTTT. Its translation is CASSTGVPAYQPQHF.

As for this clone: One end of the junction varies from germline; a read error may be responsible. The CDR3 here is CASRWGVF. The CDR3 region has the DNA TGCGCCAGCAGATGGGGGGTCTTC. This rearrangement joins TRBV10-1 to TRBJ2-1; a possible D gene is TRBD2 (6 bases). The CDR3 has 8 residues. In germline, CDR1 is WNHNN, CDR2 SYGVQD (reference sequence).

The chain combines TRBV2 with TRBJ1-6; maybe TRBD1 (6 bases). Germline lookup yields CDR1 SNHLY and CDR2 FYNNEI. Trimming cost V 9 bases and J 5 bases, with 17 bases left between them. The CDR3 is 15 amino acids. This chain's CDR3 is CARRRSRGDNSPLHF. Here the CDR3 DNA reads TGTGCCAGGCGTAGGTCCAGGGGAGATAATTCACCCCTCCACTTT.

The V call is TRBV5-1, the J call TRBJ1-6; 8 bases line up with TRBD1. CDR1 is SGHRS and CDR2 is YFSETQ in the germline V gene. The CDR3 length is 15 residues. With V trimmed by 4 bases and J by 10 bases, 10 bases remained unmatched. CDR3 nucleotides: TGCGCCAGCAGCCCCTCACAGGGGGTTGGGTCACCCCTCCACTTT. As protein: CASSPSQGVGSPLHF.

With respect to this clone: This specimen includes other DNA sequences encoding the same CDR3. The genes are TRBV6-5 and TRBJ1-4; D may be TRBD1 (5 bases). Trimming removed 0 bases from V and 8 bases from J, with 13 bases in between. The germline V gene encodes CDR1 MNHEY and CDR2 SVGAGI. The CDR3 contains 15 residues. The CDR3 nucleotides read TGTGCCAGCAGTTACTCGGCCGGGGGACGGGAAAAACTGTTTTTT. Translation gives CASSYSAGGREKLFF.

The V gene is TRBV4-3, the J gene TRBJ1-2, with unresolved D. Trimming stripped 0 bases from V and 5 bases from J, with 19 bases between. The CDR3 runs to 17 residues. CDR1 is LGHNA and CDR2 is YSLEER in the germline V gene. CDR3 nucleotides: TGCGCCAGCAGCCAAGATAGCCGGACCGGGAGCCAATATGGCTACACCTTC. It codes for CASSQDSRTGSQYGYTF.

The chain recombines TRBV7-2 with TRBJ2-2; D perhaps matches TRBD2 (6 bases). Trimming left V 5 bases short and J 7 bases short, with 23 bases between. This CDR3 spans 17 amino acids. Germline loops: CDR1 SGHTA, CDR2 FQGNSA. The CDR3 reads CASSPYGTRNQGGELFF. CDR3 coding DNA: TGTGCCAGCAGCCCCTACGGGACTCGAAATCAAGGCGGGGAGCTGTTTTTT.

The V and J genes are TRBV7-2 and TRBJ2-7, with D possibly TRBD1 on 6 matching bases. Trimming stripped 2 bases from V and 0 bases from J, with 14 bases between. Germline V CDR1 and CDR2: SGHTA, FQGNSA. This CDR3 region has 16 residues. The CDR3 sequence: CASSLLGPGASYEQYF. The CDR3 DNA reads as TGTGCCAGCAGCTTACTCGGACCAGGGGCCTCCTACGAGCAGTACTTC.

The chain links TRBV5-4 to TRBJ1-2; weak D call: TRBD1 (5 bases). Trimming took off 3 bases at V and 4 bases at J, with 13 bases between the two ends. Per the germline V gene, CDR1 is SGHNT and CDR2 is YYREEE (reference sequence). The CDR3 loop spans 14 amino acids. CDR3 coding DNA: TGTGCCAGCAGCTCGCAGGGAGGACCCTATGGCTACACCTTC. The encoded protein is CASSSQGGPYGYTF. Full variable domain (rest looked up from reference TRBV5-4 and TRBJ1-2): ETGVTQSPTHLIKTRGQQVTLRCSSQSGHNTVSWYQQALGQGPQFIFQYYREEENGRGNFPPRFSGLQFPNYSSELNVNALELDDSALYLCASSSQGGPYGYTFGSGTRLTVV.

The chain links TRBV25-1 to TRBJ2-6; D remains ambiguous. This CDR3 has 14 amino acids. Deletions cut 3 bases from V and 0 bases from J, with 3 bases between. Germline V lookup: CDR1 MGHDK, CDR2 SYGVNS. The CDR3 DNA reads as TGTGCCAGCAGTGATAGCTCTGGGGCCAACGTCCTGACTTTC. As protein: CASSDSSGANVLTF.

The V call is TRBV27, the J call TRBJ2-1; no clear D gene. CDR1 is MNHEY and CDR2 is SMNVEV in the germline V gene (reference sequence). This CDR3 has 14 residues. V gave up 0 bases and J gave up 10 bases, with 13 bases separating them. The CDR3 reads CASSLSTVPSEQFF. In DNA, the CDR3 is TGTGCCAGCAGTTTATCCACAGTGCCAAGCGAGCAGTTCTTC.

The rearrangement uses TRBV19 and TRBJ2-7, with 9 bases aligning to TRBD1. Trimming cost V 6 bases and J 0 bases; bases outside gene matches: 6. Germline lookup yields CDR1 LNHDA and CDR2 SQIVND (reference sequence). This CDR3 region has 15 residues. Here the CDR3 reads CASSTGQGFSYEQYF. In DNA form, the CDR3 reads TGTGCCAGTAGCACGGGACAGGGTTTCTCCTACGAGCAGTACTTC.

The V call is TRBV15, the J call TRBJ2-5; 14 bases are shared with TRBD2. The J call may not be correct, given that the DNA end is closer to TRBJ2-7. The CDR3 extends over 17 amino acids. Germline values: CDR1 LNHNV, CDR2 YYDKDF (reference sequence). CDR3 sequence: CATSRDQGTSGSYEQYF. The CDR3 DNA follows: TGTGCCACCAGCAGAGATCAGGGGACTAGCGGGAGCTACGAGCAGTACTTC.

CDR3 DNA: TGTGCCAGCAGTCTAGTAACAGGGCCGGGAAACACCATATATTTT. Translated: CASSLVTGPGNTIYF. The chain couples TRBV6-5 to TRBJ1-3, with D perhaps TRBD1 (6 bases). V was pared by 5 bases and J by 4 bases, with 15 bases between. CDR3 length: 15 amino acids. Germline CDR1 and CDR2: MNHEY and SVGAGI.